The T cell receptor beta chain described here comes from a study of blood T cell repertoires in COVID-19. The wider study: The United States, Italy and Spain were the sources of the acute and convalescent COVID-19 samples. Sample material is recorded as cDNA or gDNA derived from T cells, B-cell-depleted T cells, or PBMCs.

In the authors' workflow: Nucleated cell number was recorded as an estimate derived from reference gene primer amplification. Profiled with immunoSEQ multiplex PCR; TCRdb holds only in-frame clones, not every one. From that table come the V and J calls and clone size; the DNA was used to work out D and trimming. The profile shows about 150,000 clones, roughly 85% of them singletons. J was trimmed by 0 bases and V by 6 bases; bases with no gene match: 8. The germline V gene encodes CDR1 GTSNPN and CDR2 SVGIG (reference sequence). The CDR3 is 15 residues long. The chain carries TRBV30 and TRBJ1-3; 7 bases map to TRBD1. The TCR comes from a woman of 80 years or more with acute or convalescent COVID-19. The sample taken for sequencing was peripheral blood. The CDR3 bases are TGTGCCTGTTCAAGGACAGGAAACTCTGGAAACACCATATATTTT. Protein product: CACSRTGNSGNTIYF.